A selection of T cell receptor beta chains follows, all from one sample in a study of response to subunit inactivated influenza vaccine. TCRdb analysed the RT-PCR reads with MiXCR anew, one entry per CDR3 protein. This sample has over 300,000 distinct CDR3 sequences; just over 20% occur once, and the top ten carry about a tenth. Sequencing was performed on PBMCs from blood, taken approximately 22 months after vaccination. These receptors were obtained from a man between 50 and 75 years old who received an inactivated influenza vaccine. Both conserved end residues are part of each CDR3. A D gene is named only where the DNA matches it firmly. Expanded clones get a size class; other rows say once, few or many, or leave the size out.

len	v_gene	j_gene	abundance	d_gene	CDR3nt	CDR3aa
16	TRBV7-9	TRBJ1-1	few	.	TGTGCCAGCAGCTCCCAAGGGTGGGGCGGGGGCACTGAAGCTTTCTTT	CASSSQGWGGGTEAFF
14	TRBV6-1	TRBJ1-6	.	TRBD1	TGTGCCAGCATTCCCGGGACAGGGGCTTCACCCCTCCACTTT	CASIPGTGASPLHF
14	TRBV7-3	TRBJ1-1	.	.	TGTGCCAGCAGCCGAGGGGGGGGTAGGACTGAAGCTTTCTTT	CASSRGGGRTEAFF
15	TRBV4-3	TRBJ1-1	few	.	TGCGCCAGCAGCCAAGGCCGAGTACTTTACACTGAAGCTTTCTTT	CASSQGRVLYTEAFF
15	TRBV7-2	TRBJ2-2	few	.	TGTGCCAGCAGCTCATTGGGGGCAGGGACCGGGGAGCTGTTTTTT	CASSSLGAGTGELFF
15	TRBV2	TRBJ2-5	few	.	TGTGCCAGCAGTGAAGGGGCACCGAAACAAGAGACCCAGTACTTC	CASSEGAPKQETQYF
14	TRBV7-3	TRBJ1-1	few	.	TGTGCCAGCAGCCAAGGGAAGGGGAACACTGAAGCTTTCTTT	CASSQGKGNTEAFF
17	TRBV28	TRBJ1-6	few	TRBD1	TGTGCCAGCAGTTTAACCCTGACAGGGAACATGGATTCACCCCTCCACTTT	CASSLTLTGNMDSPLHF
12	TRBV29-1	TRBJ2-5	.	TRBD1	TGCAGCGTAGGACAGGGGACGCAGACCCAGTACTTC	CSVGQGTQTQYF
14	TRBV12-3/TRBV12-4	TRBJ1-1	.	.	TGTGCCAGCATCCCGACAGGATTAAACACTGAAGCTTTCTTT	CASIPTGLNTEAFF
11	TRBV29-1	TRBJ1-2	.	.	TGCAGCGTTGAATATAACTATGGCTACACCTTC	CSVEYNYGYTF
14	TRBV4-2	TRBJ1-1	.	.	TGTGCCAGGAGCCAAGTTAAGGGTAGCACTGAAGCTTTCTTT	CARSQVKGSTEAFF
14	TRBV5-1	TRBJ1-1	many	.	TGCGCCAGCAGCTTGGTAGGAGGGTACACTGAAGCTTTCTTT	CASSLVGGYTEAFF
16	TRBV10-3	TRBJ2-7	.	.	TGTGCCATCAGTGGGACCGAGCGGTTTAGCTCCTACGAGCAGTACTTC	CAISGTERFSSYEQYF
14	TRBV6-5	TRBJ1-1	few	.	TGTGCCAGCAGTTACCGGGAGAACATCGCTGAAGCTTTCTTT	CASSYRENIAEAFF
16	TRBV4-2	TRBJ1-2	many	.	TGTGCCAGCAGCCAAGAGGGACAAGCTTTTAACTATGGCTACACCTTC	CASSQEGQAFNYGYTF
12	TRBV5-8	TRBJ1-2	many	TRBD1	TGTGCCAGCGGGACAGGGAACTATGGCTACACCTTC	CASGTGNYGYTF
14	TRBV7-9	TRBJ2-3	few	.	TGTGCCAGCAGCTTAGCGGGAGACGCGGATACGCAGTATTTT	CASSLAGDADTQYF
13	TRBV12-3/TRBV12-4	TRBJ2-3	.	TRBD2	TGTGCCAGCAGGAAGCGGGGAGCAGATACGCAGTATTTT	CASRKRGADTQYF
16	TRBV27	TRBJ1-1	few	.	TGTGCCAGCAGTTTATCGTGGGGGGGAGGGAACACTGAAGCTTTCTTT	CASSLSWGGGNTEAFF
13	TRBV20-1	TRBJ2-5	.	TRBD2	TGCAGTGCTAACGGGAGGGTGGATGAGACCCAGTACTTC	CSANGRVDETQYF
17	TRBV6-1	TRBJ1-3	.	.	TGTGCCAGCAGTGGGGAGCTCGGGCAGCGCTCAGGAAACACCATATATTTT	CASSGELGQRSGNTIYF
14	TRBV12-3/TRBV12-4	TRBJ1-5	many	.	TGTGCCAGCAGTCTGGGGATTAGCAATCAGCCCCAGCATTTT	CASSLGISNQPQHF
14	TRBV7-9	TRBJ2-3	.	.	TGTGCCAGCAGCTTAGATTACGGGAGAGAGACGCAGTATTTT	CASSLDYGRETQYF
17	TRBV27	TRBJ2-2	.	.	TGTGCCAGCAGTGCGGCACCGGGGACATGGGTCACCGGGGAGCTGTTTTTT	CASSAAPGTWVTGELFF
15	TRBV11-2	TRBJ1-2	few	.	TGTGCCAGCAGCTTAACAGCTGTAACTAACTATGGCTACACCTTC	CASSLTAVTNYGYTF
13	TRBV5-6	TRBJ2-7	.	TRBD1	TGTGCCAGTACTACAGGGGGTGTGTTCGAGCAGTACTTC	CASTTGGVFEQYF
13	TRBV7-2	TRBJ2-4	.	TRBD1	TGTGCCAGCTCGACAGGGGCCAAAAACATTCAGTACTTC	CASSTGAKNIQYF
15	TRBV4-3	TRBJ1-5	.	.	TGCGCCAGCAGCCAAGACCCTCATAGCAATCAGCCCCAGCATTTT	CASSQDPHSNQPQHF
15	TRBV6-5	TRBJ2-7	.	TRBD1	TGTGCCAGCAGTTACCCAGACAGGGTAAGAAACGAGCAGTACTTC	CASSYPDRVRNEQYF
16	TRBV6-1	TRBJ2-5	few	.	TGTGCCAGCAAGAACCTCCCCGGGGTACTGGGGGAGACCCAGTACTTC	CASKNLPGVLGETQYF
17	TRBV20-1	TRBJ2-3	.	TRBD2	TGCAGTGCTAGAGATCTGGCTAGCGGGAGGCGTAGCGATACGCAGTATTTT	CSARDLASGRRSDTQYF
13	TRBV7-2	TRBJ2-7	once	.	TGTGCCAGCAGCTTTGGCTCTCAATGGGAGCAGTACTTC	CASSFGSQWEQYF
15	TRBV11-2	TRBJ2-3	.	.	TGTGCCAGCAGCTGGGCCGGTCCTAGCACAGATACGCAGTATTTT	CASSWAGPSTDTQYF
14	TRBV18	TRBJ1-2	many	TRBD1	TGTGCCAGCTCACCTGACAGGGCCAACTATGGCTACACCTTC	CASSPDRANYGYTF
16	TRBV19	TRBJ2-3	.	TRBD1	TGTGCCAGTAGTCTCCCGGGGGACAGGGGCACAGATACGCAGTATTTT	CASSLPGDRGTDTQYF
13	TRBV6-2/TRBV6-3	TRBJ1-2	many	.	TGTGCCAGCAGGATAACGGTCTTCTATGGCTACACCTTC	CASRITVFYGYTF
14	TRBV27	TRBJ2-7	.	TRBD2	TGTGCCAGCAGTTTAATAGCGGGAGGTGACGAGCAGTACTTC	CASSLIAGGDEQYF
12	TRBV28	TRBJ1-5	many	.	TGTGCCAGCAAACAGCTGAATCAGCCCCAGCATTTT	CASKQLNQPQHF
15	TRBV4-1	TRBJ1-2	.	.	TGCGCCAGCAGCCCACGGGCCCAGGCTAACTATGGCTACACCTTC	CASSPRAQANYGYTF
16	TRBV4-2	TRBJ2-1	.	.	TGTGCCAGCAGCCAAGCTTACGACTTCGTATACAATGAGCAGTTCTTC	CASSQAYDFVYNEQFF
18	TRBV4-2	TRBJ1-2	few	TRBD1	TGTGCCAGCAGCCACAATTCGTACCCCGGACAGGGTAACTATGGCTACACCTTC	CASSHNSYPGQGNYGYTF
14	TRBV7-6	TRBJ2-3	.	TRBD1	TGTGCCAACAGCTTAGGACAGGGCACAGATACGCAGTATTTT	CANSLGQGTDTQYF
15	TRBV28	TRBJ2-2	.	.	TGTGCCAGCAAACCGGGGGGCCGACTAGACGGGGAGCTGTTTTTT	CASKPGGRLDGELFF
16	TRBV19	TRBJ2-3	.	.	TGTGCCAGTAGTCCGTCCCCCGGGGCAAGCGTACATACGCAGTATTTT	CASSPSPGASVHTQYF
13	TRBV30	TRBJ1-5	.	.	TGTGCCTGGAGTGCGCAGGAGAATCAGCCCCAGCATTTT	CAWSAQENQPQHF
15	TRBV29-1	TRBJ2-2	.	.	TGCAGCGTTGAATTCAGGGGCGGGAACACCGGGGAGCTGTTTTTT	CSVEFRGGNTGELFF
13	TRBV7-2	TRBJ1-2	many	.	TGTGCCAGCAGCTTAAAACAGAACTATGGCTACACCTTC	CASSLKQNYGYTF
14	TRBV20-1	TRBJ2-5	.	TRBD2	TGCAGTGCTAGTTCGTTAGCGGGTGGAGAGACCCAGTACTTC	CSASSLAGGETQYF
17	TRBV6-2/TRBV6-3	TRBJ1-6	few	.	TGTGCCAGCAGTTACTCCTACGACAGGCGCCAGAATTCACCCCTCCACTTT	CASSYSYDRRQNSPLHF
13	TRBV29-1	TRBJ2-3	.	.	TGCAGCGTTGACCCCCCGCCGGGTGGTACGCAGTATTTT	CSVDPPPGGTQYF